This TCR beta chain was observed in a study of shared clonotypes between healthy human individuals. Germline assignment: CDR1 SGHRS and CDR2 YFSETQ. V lost 6 bases and J 4 bases, leaving 13 bases between the germline ends. This CDR3 is 13 amino acids long. A remark on this clone: Its antigen is still unknown.

Terminally differentiated effector memory CD45RA+ cells were excluded by CCR7 positive selection of CD45RO-negative cells. Original processing methods: Junction-only immunoSEQ sequences carried no quality scores, so filtering differed. TCRdb keeps only in-frame clones here, not all; method: immunoSEQ multiplex PCR. V and J calls and clone size are those listed in that table; D and trimming were worked out from the DNA. The data contain around 1.9 million clones, around 93% of them singletons. Study-wide points: Among donors, the sharing of clonotypes was expected to be influenced by sequencing depth.

This receptor was obtained from a young man in good health. Some clones in this sample may be carry-over from other donors' samples. V usage is TRBV5-1 and J usage is TRBJ1-1, with D possibly being TRBD1 (6 bases). The sample comprised naive CD8+ T cells from PBMCs. CDR3 sequence reads: CASTGGLGTEAFF. CDR3 bases: TGCGCCAGCACCGGGGGCCTTGGCACTGAAGCTTTCTTT.